This T cell receptor (beta chain) came from a study of blood T cell repertoires in COVID-19. Looking at the study overall: From the United States, Italy and Spain came samples of acute and convalescent COVID-19. From T cells, B-cell-depleted T cells, or PBMCs came the material, which was cDNA or gDNA.

How the authors handled the data: Counts of nucleated cells, estimated from reference gene primer amplification, were obtained. This table comes from immunoSEQ multiplex PCR, and its TCRdb copy is limited to in-frame clones, with some not included. V and J calls and clone size are given by that table; D and trimming were obtained from the DNA. The table lists roughly 120,000 clones, around 84% of them singletons, with roughly 3.5% in the top ten. CDR3 size: 15 residues. V lost 2 bases to trimming and J lost 2 bases, with 13 bases between them. The chain links TRBV23-1 to TRBJ2-7; D unresolved. TRBV23-1 is an ORF, and what it does is uncertain. The receptor was isolated from a man in his forties or fifties with acute or convalescent COVID-19. The material sequenced was peripheral blood. Written as DNA, the CDR3 is TGCGCCAGCAGTCAAGTGGGTAGAGGAACCTACGAGCAGTACTTC. It is translated as CASSQVGRGTYEQYF.